The clone carrying this T cell receptor (beta chain) was observed a single time. Its antigen is not known. This record comes from a study of vaccination effects on CD4 cells after COVID-19. Clones were read by immunoSEQ multiplex PCR, and TCRdb kept only the in-frame ones, dropping some. The data contain 60,000 to 80,000 clones, over 70% of them singletons. Culturing for 10 to 11 days preceded CD4+ T cell isolation. It was two doses of either the BNT162b2 or mRNA-1273 vaccine that participants received. This CDR3 is 16 amino acids long. Germline CDR1 MGHDK, CDR2 SYGVNS. The V segment lost 8 bases and the J segment 6 bases; nucleotides outside the gene matches: 13.

This chain connects TRBV25-1 to TRBJ2-1; 10 positions match TRBD1. The material sequenced was CD4+ T cells from PBMCs cultured without peptide, taken after COVID-19 vaccination. The clonotype originates from a human donor who received a COVID-19 vaccine. The CDR3 here is CASGETGTGAANEQFF. As DNA, the CDR3 is TGTGCCAGCGGAGAGACTGGGACAGGGGCCGCCAATGAGCAGTTCTTC.